A selection of T cell receptor beta chains follows, all from one sample in a study of vaccination and CD4 T cells after COVID-19. Antigens for these TCRs are unknown. TCRdb called the PCR reads again in MiXCR, with one record for every CDR3 protein. The sample lists about 20,000 distinct CDR3 sequences; roughly 36% were seen once. The material was CD4+ T cells from blood, cultured in vitro, obtained about 7 months after SARS-CoV-2 vaccination. Receptor source: a human donor who had recovered from COVID-19. Both conserved end residues are part of each CDR3. A D gene is named only where the DNA matches it firmly. Clone size is not always given. Where it is, it says once, few, many or a class for expanded clones.

NA TRBJ1-3 TRBV6-1 NA TGTGCCAGCAGTGGACTCGGACCTGGAAACACCATATATTTT CASSGLGPGNTIYF
NA TRBJ2-7 TRBV11-3 few TGTGCCAGCAGTTCTGACAGCGGCGACGAGCAGTACTTC CASSSDSGDEQYF
TRBD1 TRBJ1-1 TRBV7-2 few TGTGCCAGCAGCTCGGACAGGGGAGGTGAAGCTTTCTTT CASSSDRGGEAFF
NA TRBJ2-5 TRBV20-1 NA TGCAGTGCTCACGACGGGGGCGTACAAGAGACCCAGTACTTC CSAHDGGVQETQYF
TRBD1 TRBJ1-5 TRBV6-1 few TGTGCCAGCAGCGACCGACAGGGAGGTAATCAGCCCCAGCATTTT CASSDRQGGNQPQHF
NA TRBJ2-7 TRBV7-9 medium-sized TGTGCCAGCAGCTTAGGGGACTTCCCCGACTACGAGCAGTACTTC CASSLGDFPDYEQYF
NA TRBJ2-7 TRBV6-5 NA TGTGCCAGCAGTTACCCCCCGTACGGGGGAGGAAGCGAGCAGTACTTC CASSYPPYGGGSEQYF
TRBD1 TRBJ1-1 TRBV18 NA TGTGCCAGCTCACTAGGGACAGGGGCGAACACTGAAGCTTTCTTT CASSLGTGANTEAFF
NA TRBJ2-7 TRBV6-2/TRBV6-3 few TGTGCCAGCAGTTACCCCGAGGGCAGCTCCTACGAGCAGTACTTC CASSYPEGSSYEQYF
NA TRBJ2-7 TRBV21-1 NA TGTGCCAGCAGCAAAGTTGGGACCGTTATGGACGAGCAGTACTTC CASSKVGTVMDEQYF
TRBD1 TRBJ1-6 TRBV6-1 NA TGTGCCACCCAGGGGGACAGCGCTAATTCACCCCTCCACTTT CATQGDSANSPLHF
NA TRBJ2-3 TRBV10-2 NA TGCGCCAGCAGTCCTAGCACAGATACGCAGTATTTT CASSPSTDTQYF
TRBD2 TRBJ2-3 TRBV15 NA TGTGCCACCAGCAGAGCGGGAGGTACGCAGTATTTT CATSRAGGTQYF
NA TRBJ1-2 TRBV20-1 NA TGCAGTGCTAGAGGGGACGGATCCCGGACGGGCTACACCTTC CSARGDGSRTGYTF
NA TRBJ1-2 TRBV7-9 NA TGTGCCAGCAGCATCGGACAGAATCCTAACTATGGCTACACCTTC CASSIGQNPNYGYTF
TRBD1 TRBJ2-7 TRBV6-4 NA TGTGCCAGGAAATTACCGGGACAGGTGGACTACGAGCAGTACTTC CARKLPGQVDYEQYF
NA TRBJ2-3 TRBV7-6 NA TGTGCCAGCAGCTTCGCAGATACGCAGTATTTT CASSFADTQYF
NA TRBJ2-3 TRBV10-3 NA TGTGCCATCAGTGAAACCCCCCCGGGTACGCAGTATTTT CAISETPPGTQYF
TRBD1 TRBJ2-7 TRBV7-8 NA TGTGCCAGCAGCTTATCCCTATTATCAGTCGGGGACAGGGGGATCTACGAGCAGTACTTC CASSLSLLSVGDRGIYEQYF
TRBD1 TRBJ2-3 TRBV18 NA TGTGCCAGCTCCGACAGGGGAGATACGCAGTATTTT CASSDRGDTQYF
NA TRBJ1-2 TRBV2 NA TGTGCCAGCAGTTTTTATAAGGACAGCGATGGCTACACCTTC CASSFYKDSDGYTF
TRBD2 TRBJ2-7 TRBV20-1 few TGCAGTGCTGCAGAGACTAGCGGGGACCCTCTGGGAGAGCAGTACTTC CSAAETSGDPLGEQYF
NA TRBJ1-5 TRBV20-1 medium-sized TGCAGTGCTCGCCGGGCCTTCAATCAGCCCCAGCATTTT CSARRAFNQPQHF
TRBD2 TRBJ2-7 TRBV7-6 few TGTGCCAGCAGCCCATCTTATAGCGGGAGGGAAGAGCAGTACTTC CASSPSYSGREEQYF
NA TRBJ1-2 TRBV27 NA TGTGCCAGCAGTTCCAGTACTGGAGGCTACACCTTC CASSSSTGGYTF
TRBD2 TRBJ2-5 TRBV15 NA TGTGCCACCAGCAGAGGTGGGCTAGCGGGAGAAGAGACCCAGTACTTC CATSRGGLAGEETQYF
NA TRBJ2-1 TRBV7-9 few TGTGCCAGCAGCCCCGACGGGTACAATGAGCAGTTCTTC CASSPDGYNEQFF
NA TRBJ1-5 TRBV7-8 few TGTGCCAGCAGCTTAGGCGGTAGCGGATATAGCAATCAGCCCCAGCATTTT CASSLGGSGYSNQPQHF
TRBD2 TRBJ2-5 TRBV25-1 few TGTGCCAGCAGTGATGGGCAGCGGGAGAGGGAGACCCAGTACTTC CASSDGQRERETQYF
TRBD1 TRBJ2-7 TRBV20-1 NA TGCAGTGCCACCGGACAGGGGTACGAGCAGTACTTC CSATGQGYEQYF
TRBD2 TRBJ2-1 TRBV20-1 few TGCAGTGAGAGCTGGACTAGCCTTATCGTCCCTTACAATGAGCAGTTCTTC CSESWTSLIVPYNEQFF
NA TRBJ1-2 TRBV5-4 NA TGTGCCAGCAGCTTAATTTCAGGGGAGGGCTACACCTTC CASSLISGEGYTF
TRBD1 TRBJ2-6 TRBV27 few TGTGCCAGCAGTCGAGGGGGCTTACAGGGCTCGGGGGCCAACGTCCTGACTTTC CASSRGGLQGSGANVLTF
TRBD1 TRBJ2-5 TRBV4-2 NA TGTGCCAGCAGCCAAGGACAGGGGTGGCAAGAGACCCAGTACTTC CASSQGQGWQETQYF
NA TRBJ2-2 TRBV19 NA TGTGCCAGTACCTTAGACAGGAACACCGGGGAGCTGTTTTTT CASTLDRNTGELFF
TRBD1 TRBJ2-1 TRBV6-5 few TGTGCCAGCAGTTACGTGACAGGGGATGAGCAGTTCTTC CASSYVTGDEQFF
NA TRBJ2-3 TRBV20-1 few TGCAGTGCTAGAGATAGTAGGCGGTTCGCAGATACGCAGTATTTT CSARDSRRFADTQYF
TRBD2 TRBJ2-5 TRBV20-1 NA TGCAGTGCAGGCCGGGGCGGGAGAGGAGAGACCCAGTACTTC CSAGRGGRGETQYF
NA TRBJ1-5 TRBV6-2/TRBV6-3 few TGTGCCAGCAGTTATAGGTATCAGCCCCAGCATTTT CASSYRYQPQHF
TRBD1 TRBJ2-2 TRBV20-1 few TGCAGTGCTAGAGATCAGGACCAAGGGGGCCGGGAGCTGTTTTTT CSARDQDQGGRELFF
TRBD2 TRBJ2-1 TRBV6-2/TRBV6-3 NA TGTGCCAGCAGTTCCCGGACTAGCGGGAGGGCCTCGATTAATGAGCAGTTCTTC CASSSRTSGRASINEQFF
NA TRBJ2-2 TRBV28 NA TGTGCCAGCAGTGAACTGGGCACCGGGGAGCTGTTTTTT CASSELGTGELFF
NA TRBJ1-6 TRBV20-1 few TGCAGTGCTGTTAGGGGACGGAGAGATTCACCCCTCCACTTT CSAVRGRRDSPLHF
TRBD2 TRBJ2-2 TRBV7-9 NA TGTGCCAGCAGCTTGTACGGGAGGGGAGCCGGGGAGCTGTTTTTT CASSLYGRGAGELFF
NA TRBJ2-1 TRBV7-8 NA TGTGCCAGCAGCTTAGTTTCGGAGGGAGTAGCCTACAATGAGCAGTTCTTC CASSLVSEGVAYNEQFF
NA TRBJ2-3 TRBV20-1 NA TGCAGTGCTCTCTCGAACACCCATCCCACAGATACGCAGTATTTT CSALSNTHPTDTQYF
NA TRBJ2-3 TRBV28 few TGTGCCAGCAAGAAAGGAGGGATCACAGATACGCAGTATTTT CASKKGGITDTQYF
NA TRBJ2-7 TRBV20-1 few TGCAGTGCCCAACCAGCCACCCCGGACTACGAGCAGTACTTC CSAQPATPDYEQYF
TRBD1 TRBJ2-6 TRBV10-3 NA TGTGCCATCAGTGAGGACAACAGGGGGCTGGACGTCCTGACTTTC CAISEDNRGLDVLTF
NA TRBJ2-5 TRBV24-1 medium-sized TGTGCCACCAGTGGCTCTGCGGACTACCAAGAGACCCAGTACTTC CATSGSADYQETQYF
NA TRBJ2-7 TRBV28 NA TGTGCCAGCAGTTTCGGACAGAGGGCCTACGAGCAGTACTTC CASSFGQRAYEQYF
TRBD2 TRBJ2-5 TRBV7-9 few TGTGCCAGCAGCACATCCACAACTAGCGGCCAAGAGACCCAGTACTTC CASSTSTTSGQETQYF
NA TRBJ2-2 TRBV5-8 NA TGTGCCAGCAGCTTGAAGTCCCTCCGGCTGACCGGGGAGCTGTTTTTT CASSLKSLRLTGELFF